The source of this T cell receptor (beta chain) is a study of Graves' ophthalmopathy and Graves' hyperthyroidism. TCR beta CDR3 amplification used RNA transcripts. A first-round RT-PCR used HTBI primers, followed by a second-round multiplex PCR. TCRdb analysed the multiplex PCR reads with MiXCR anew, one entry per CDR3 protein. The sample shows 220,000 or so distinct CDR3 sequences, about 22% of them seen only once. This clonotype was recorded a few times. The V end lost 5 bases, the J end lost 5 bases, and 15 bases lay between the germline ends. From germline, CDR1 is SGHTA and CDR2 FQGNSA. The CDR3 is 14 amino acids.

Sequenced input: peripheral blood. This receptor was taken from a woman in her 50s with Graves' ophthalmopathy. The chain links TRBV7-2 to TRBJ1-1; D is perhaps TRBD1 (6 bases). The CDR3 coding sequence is TGTGCCAGCAGCCGTGAACGGACAGCTACTGAAGCTTTCTTT. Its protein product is CASSRERTATEAFF. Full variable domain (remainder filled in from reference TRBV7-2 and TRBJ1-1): GAGVSQSPSNKVTEKGKDVELRCDPISGHTALYWYRQSLGQGLEFLIYFQGNSAPDKSGLPSDRFSAERTGGSVSTLTIQRTQQEDSAVYLCASSRERTATEAFFGQGTRLTVV.